Shown below are 5 T cell receptor beta chains from a single sample sequenced in a study of shared clonotypes between healthy human individuals (dated by TCRdb to the early 2020s). For the CD8 naive samples, CD45RO-negative cells were positively selected for CCR7, yielding a CD45RA+CCR7+ population from which TemRA cells were excluded. The method was the immunoSEQ multiplex PCR assay. In TCRdb, the immuneACCESS table is reduced to in-frame sequences with V and J assigned. These tables do not hold every clone; where another copy was compared, an unresolved V gene accounts for under half, and the others remain unexplained. The sample table lists about 2.2 million clones, 90% to 95% of them with a count of one. The ten most abundant clones make up under 2% of the sample. The specimen was naive CD8+ T cells from PBMCs. What this sample's cell subset or site label stands for: CD45RA+CCR7+. These receptors were collected from a man between 18 and 35 years old in good health. Some clones in this sample may be carry-over from other donors' samples.

Turning to this clone: Other DNA sequences in this specimen translate into the identical CDR3. This chain links TRBV11-2 with TRBJ1-5; D might be TRBD1 (5 bases). Germline V gene sequence: CDR1 SGHAT, CDR2 FQNNGV. The CDR3 spans 13 residues. V lost 1 base and J 7 bases, leaving 8 bases between the germline ends. The DNA for the CDR3 is TGTGCCAGCAGCTTAGGGGGGGACCAGCCCCAGCATTTT. This encodes CASSLGGDQPQHF.

As regards this clone: Other DNA sequences in this specimen translate into the identical CDR3. The V and J genes are TRBV5-1 and TRBJ2-1, with 7 bases fitting TRBD1. The V and J ends lost 4 bases and 0 bases, in that order; junction bases with no gene match: 4. The CDR3 length is 15 residues. The germline V gene encodes CDR1 SGHRS and CDR2 YFSETQ. The CDR3 loop reads CASSLGQSSYNEQFF. DNA for the CDR3: TGCGCCAGCAGCCTGGGACAGTCCTCCTACAATGAGCAGTTCTTC.

V and J are TRBV11-2 and TRBJ2-5, with 10 bases identical to TRBD1. Per germline, CDR1 SGHAT and CDR2 FQNNGV. CDR3 size: 19 residues. The V gene end was trimmed by 1 base and the J gene end by 5 bases; junction bases not matched to a gene: 16. This chain's CDR3 is CASSLARPGQGSLWETQYF. In DNA, the CDR3 is TGTGCCAGCAGCTTAGCCAGGCCGGGACAGGGGTCTCTTTGGGAGACCCAGTACTTC.

The V call is TRBV7-8, the J call TRBJ2-3, with D perhaps matching TRBD1 (6 bases). The CDR3 totals 13 residues. With 4 bases removed from V and 6 bases from J, the gap between germline ends came to 11 bases. From germline, CDR1 is SGHVS and CDR2 FQNEAQ. In nucleotides, the CDR3 is TGTGCCAGCAGCTCCGGTGGGGGCGATACGCAGTATTTT. This translates into CASSSGGGDTQYF.

The J gene is TRBJ2-5, the V gene TRBV28, with 11 bases that match TRBD1. The CDR3 is 19 amino acids. Germline CDR1 and CDR2: MDHEN and SYDVKM. The V gene end was trimmed by 3 bases and the J gene end by 2 bases; junction bases not matched to a gene: 14. The CDR3 protein is CASSFSQSRDRGRQETQYF. The CDR3 bases are TGTGCCAGCAGTTTCTCCCAATCCCGGGACAGGGGGAGGCAAGAGACCCAGTACTTC.